This T cell receptor beta chain appears in the sequencing data of a study of blood T cell repertoires in COVID-19. Turning to the study itself: Researchers got acute and convalescent COVID-19 samples from the United States, Italy and Spain.

Clones were sequenced by immunoSEQ multiplex PCR, and TCRdb holds only the in-frame ones, with some missing. The sample holds 150,000 to 200,000 clones; over 80% are singletons and the top ten take approximately 13%. There are 19 residues in the CDR3. Germline CDR1 reads MDHEN; CDR2 reads SYDVKM. V trimming: 5 bases; J trimming: 7 bases; junction bases outside the gene matches: 25. The rearrangement joins TRBV28 to TRBJ1-2; 7 bases line up with TRBD1. The sequenced material came from PBMCs or T cells enriched from blood (not recorded which). The source is a woman aged 55-69 years who had recovered from COVID-19. CDR3 sequence: CASSVSWGVSDRSSGGYTF. The CDR3 coding sequence is TGTGCCAGCAGTGTTTCTTGGGGGGTGTCGGACAGGTCGTCTGGTGGCTACACCTTC.